Listed here is a single T cell receptor beta chain. This sample is part of a study of T cell responses to AZD1222 COVID-19 vaccine. The method was immunoSEQ multiplex PCR; TCRdb's version includes in-frame clones alone and lacks a portion of them. The profile covers tens of thousands of clones, with 85% to 90% appearing a single time and about 9.6% taken by the ten largest. V was cut by 1 base and J by 1 base, with 10 bases left in between. The V gene's germline CDR1 is MGHRA and CDR2 YSYEKL. This CDR3 has 15 amino acids. Source: peripheral blood, taken 28 days after the second AZD1222 dose. The receptor's source is an adult who received the AZD1222 COVID-19 vaccine. The chain has TRBV4-1 and TRBJ1-1; D is undetermined. The CDR3 sequence: CASSQAPVPNTEAFF. The CDR3 DNA reads as TGCGCCAGCAGCCAAGCCCCGGTCCCGAACACTGAAGCTTTCTTT.